The 24 T cell receptor beta chains below were found in one sample sequenced in a study of control samples from healthy donors and cancer patients (dated by TCRdb to 2019 to 2021). Preparation of the library involved the immunoSEQ multiplex PCR assay. TCRdb took this table from immuneACCESS and kept in-frame rearrangements with V and J called. Such tables lack part of the clones; where checked against another copy, unresolved V genes explain under half of the gap, and the rest is unexplained. This sample holds more than 95,000 clones; 70% to 90% were observed only once. Jointly, the top ten make up 2.3% of the sample. Sequenced input: blood. Every receptor here comes from a woman aged 70 to 79 in good health.

The genes are TRBV6-2 or TRBV6-3 and TRBJ1-1; D might be TRBD1 (6 bases). Trimming pared 4 bases from V and 1 base from J, leaving 7 bases between. CDR3 size: 13 residues. The germline V gene has CDR1 MNHEY and CDR2 SVGEGT. The CDR3 region has the DNA TGTGCCAGCAGTTGGACAGAGAACACTGAAGCTTTCTTT. This sequence encodes CASSWTENTEAFF.

The rearrangement uses TRBV6-6 and TRBJ2-7; 10 nucleotides match TRBD1. V gave up 4 bases and J gave up 9 bases; unmatched junction bases: 9. This CDR3 region has 14 residues. Per germline, CDR1 MNHNY and CDR2 SVGAGI (reference sequence). CDR3 protein: CASSSLGQGVGQYF. CDR3 DNA sequence: TGTGCCAGCAGTTCTCTAGGACAGGGGGTAGGGCAGTACTTC.

This clone was seen once. This chain connects TRBV3-1 (or the pseudogene TRBV3-2) to TRBJ2-5; 13 bases align to TRBD2. Trimming removed 2 bases from V and 7 bases from J; junction bases left unmatched: 25. The CDR3 consists of 22 residues. The germline CDR1 and CDR2 sequences are LGHDT and YNNKEL (reference sequence). DNA of the CDR3: TGTGCCAGCAGCCAACCACTGACTAGCGGGGGGCGGAGAGACCCGGTGGGCCCGACCCAGTACTTC. Translation: CASSQPLTSGGRRDPVGPTQYF.

This sequence joins TRBV29-1 and TRBJ1-1; a weak D match, TRBD1 (5 bases). V was pared by 0 bases and J by 10 bases, with 12 bases between. This CDR3 has 12 amino acids. CDR1 is SQVTM and CDR2 is ANQGSEA in the germline V gene. CDR3 residues: CSVEDPGLGAFF. The CDR3 coding sequence is TGCAGCGTTGAAGATCCAGGGCTGGGAGCTTTCTTT.

This chain joins TRBV5-1 and TRBJ2-2, with D tentatively TRBD1 (6 bases). The CDR3 runs 16 residues. Germline V gene lookup returns CDR1 SGHRS and CDR2 YFSETQ. Deletions cut 4 bases from V and 1 base from J, with 14 bases between. CDR3: CASSSQGHQNTGELFF. The CDR3 DNA sequence: TGCGCCAGCAGCAGCCAGGGGCACCAGAACACCGGGGAGCTGTTTTTT.

The rearrangement joins TRBV18 to TRBJ1-5, with D possibly being TRBD1 (6 bases). V gave up 2 bases and J gave up 5 bases, with 10 bases separating them. CDR3 length equals 14 residues. CDR1 is KGHSH, CDR2 LQKENI, per germline. CDR3 coding DNA: TGTGCCAGCTCACCATCCAGGGGTCATCAGCCCCAGCATTTT. The encoded protein is CASSPSRGHQPQHF.

This chain uses TRBV12-3 or TRBV12-4 with TRBJ2-7; 9 bases fit TRBD1. The CDR3 extends over 13 amino acids. Trimming at V came to 7 bases and at J to 5 bases, leaving 6 bases not matched to a gene. The CDR3 loop reads CASNLDRGNEQYF. The CDR3, as DNA: TGTGCCAGCAATCTCGACAGGGGGAACGAGCAGTACTTC.

This clone was observed once. The chain carries TRBV7-2 and TRBJ1-3, with D maybe TRBD1 (6 bases). The CDR3 extends over 15 amino acids. In germline, CDR1 is SGHTA, CDR2 FQGNSA. The germline V and J ends were trimmed by 5 bases and 0 bases, with 11 bases remaining between them. The CDR3 spells CASSSTGTSGNTIYF. In DNA form, the CDR3 reads TGTGCCAGCAGCAGTACAGGGACCTCTGGAAACACCATATATTTT.

The chain combines TRBV11-2 with TRBJ1-3, with no clear D. The CDR3 has 13 amino acids. V dropped 2 bases and J dropped 6 bases, with 8 bases sitting between them. The V gene's germline CDR1 is SGHAT and CDR2 FQNNGV. The CDR3 DNA sequence: TGTGCCAGCAGCTTAAGGATTGAAAACACCATATATTTT. This sequence encodes CASSLRIENTIYF.

V gene TRBV7-8 combines with J gene TRBJ1-4, with D maybe TRBD1 (6 bases). V was trimmed by 5 bases and J by 6 bases, leaving 16 bases between them. This CDR3 region has 15 residues. Germline values: CDR1 SGHVS, CDR2 FQNEAQ. The CDR3 here is CASSRGGARDEKLFF. The CDR3 bases are TGTGCCAGCAGCAGGGGGGGGGCGCGGGATGAAAAACTGTTTTTT.

The chain couples TRBV7-9 to TRBJ1-6; no clear D. The CDR3 covers 14 residues. The V gene lost 1 base and the J gene lost 10 bases, with 11 bases spanning the gap. Germline V gene sequence: CDR1 SEHNR, CDR2 FQNEAQ (reference sequence). CDR3 DNA: TGTGCCAGCAGCTTAGAAGGTGCAGGCTCACCCCTCCACTTT. This sequence encodes CASSLEGAGSPLHF.

J is TRBJ1-2 and V is TRBV11-2; 8 nucleotides match TRBD1. V shed 3 bases and J 3 bases; nucleotides not matched to a gene: 0. This CDR3 spans 13 amino acids. Germline CDR1 reads SGHAT; CDR2 reads FQNNGV. DNA of the CDR3: TGTGCCAGCAGCTTGGGACAGGACTATGGCTACACCTTC. Its translation: CASSLGQDYGYTF.

The CDR3 loop reads CASSATGSTDTQYF. The CDR3, as DNA: TGTGCCAGCAGTGCGACGGGGAGCACAGATACGCAGTATTTT. The rearrangement uses TRBV2 and TRBJ2-3; maybe TRBD2 (5 bases). This CDR3 is built from 14 residues. Trimming shortened V by 4 bases and J by 0 bases, and 8 bases separated the two germline ends. The germline V gene encodes CDR1 SNHLY and CDR2 FYNNEI.

The rearrangement links TRBV5-5 to TRBJ1-5, with D unclear. This CDR3 has 17 amino acids. V was shortened by 0 bases and J by 10 bases, with 23 bases between the two germline ends. Germline V gene sequence: CDR1 SGHKS, CDR2 YYEKEE (reference sequence). The DNA of the CDR3 is TGTGCCAGCAGCTTGGCCCCCACAGAGGTTGTTAGTCTACCCCAGCATTTT. Its translation is CASSLAPTEVVSLPQHF.

V is TRBV5-8 and J is TRBJ2-2; a weak D match, TRBD2 (6 bases). With 5 bases removed from V and 3 bases from J, the gap between germline ends came to 14 bases. The germline V gene has CDR1 SGHTS and CDR2 YDEGEE. The CDR3 runs to 15 residues. The CDR3 region has the DNA TGTGCCAGCAGATTCGCCGGGGGAGACACCGGGGAGCTGTTTTTT. This translates into CASRFAGGDTGELFF.

This chain connects TRBV7-9 to TRBJ1-1, with TRBD1 matching 7 bases. The V and J ends lost 5 bases and 3 bases, in that order; junction bases with no gene match: 9. CDR1 is SEHNR and CDR2 is FQNEAQ in the germline V gene (reference sequence). The CDR3 is 15 residues long. As DNA, the CDR3 is TGTGCCAGCAGCACACCGAGACAGGGCGACACTGAAGCTTTCTTT. It specifies CASSTPRQGDTEAFF.

To note about this clone: A read error may produce the germline difference seen at one junction end. Other DNA sequences in this specimen translate into the identical CDR3. The DNA for the CDR3 is TGTGCCAGTAGCTCAGAGCGGGGGGGCCGGGACTTC. Its protein is CASSSERGGRDF. This chain links TRBV7-2 with TRBJ2-7, with 10 positions matching TRBD2. The length of the CDR3 is 12 residues. CDR1 SGHTA and CDR2 FQGNSA come from the germline V gene. The entire variable domain, with the rest obtained from reference TRBV7-2 and TRBJ2-7, is as follows: GAGVSQSPSNKVTEKGKDVELRCDPISGHTALYWYRQSLGQGLEFLIYFQGNSAPDKSGLPSDRFSAERTGGSVSTLTIQRTQQEDSAVYLCASSSERGGRDFGPGTRLTVT.

V gene TRBV3-1 (or the pseudogene TRBV3-2) combines with J gene TRBJ1-1, with D perhaps matching TRBD1 (6 bases). V was shortened by 4 bases and J by 4 bases, with 16 bases between the two germline ends. The CDR3 consists of 15 residues. Germline CDR1 LGHDT, CDR2 YNNKEL (reference sequence). The CDR3, as DNA: TGTGCCAGCAGCCCGAGGTCCAGGGGTTCCACTGAAGCTTTCTTT. Protein: CASSPRSRGSTEAFF.

The rearrangement uses TRBV6-6 and TRBJ1-6; no reliable D call. The germline CDR1 and CDR2 sequences are MNHNY and SVGAGI (reference sequence). Trimming removed 5 bases at V and 4 bases at J, with 18 bases between. The CDR3 is made up of 17 amino acids. The chain's CDR3 is CASSPFFRRLYNSPLHF. The DNA of the CDR3 is TGTGCCAGCAGTCCTTTCTTTCGACGGCTTTATAATTCACCCCTCCACTTT.

The CDR3 region has the DNA TGTGCCAGCAGCTCCGCAAGTGGCACTGAAGCTTTCTTT. It codes for CASSSASGTEAFF. This chain connects TRBV11-3 to TRBJ1-1; D uncertain. Trimming left V 4 bases short and J 4 bases short, with 10 bases between. The CDR3 is 13 residues long. Germline-derived CDR1 and CDR2 are SGHNT and YENEEA. Supplemented by reference TRBV11-3 and TRBJ1-1, the full variable domain reads EAGVVQSPRYKIIEKKQPVAFWCNPISGHNTLYWYLQNLGQGPELLIRYENEEAVDDSQLPKDRFSAERLKGVDSTLKIQPAELGDSAVYLCASSSASGTEAFFGQGTRLTVV.

This clone was picked up one time. The DNA for the CDR3 is TGTGCCACCAGTGAGGACTACTCCCCCTACAATGAGCAGTTCTTC. Its protein is CATSEDYSPYNEQFF. J is TRBJ2-1 and V is TRBV24-1; D perhaps matches TRBD2 (6 bases). The CDR3 length is 15 residues. Germline assignment: CDR1 KGHDR and CDR2 SFDVKD. The ends were cut back, 4 bases at V and 2 bases at J, with 11 bases in the middle.

The chain joins TRBV19 to TRBJ1-5, with D maybe TRBD1 (5 bases). The CDR3 covers 14 residues. Per the germline V gene, CDR1 is LNHDA and CDR2 is SQIVND (reference sequence). Trimming pared 3 bases from V and 11 bases from J, leaving 17 bases between. CDR3: CASSMGYGRGAQHF. The CDR3 coding sequence is TGTGCCAGTAGTATGGGGTACGGTAGGGGAGCCCAGCATTTT.

This chain connects TRBV18 to TRBJ2-3, with a weak D call TRBD2 (6 bases). Germline CDR1 is KGHSH and CDR2 is LQKENI. The length of the CDR3 is 15 residues. V dropped 2 bases and J dropped 1 base, with 10 bases sitting between them. The CDR3 DNA sequence: TGTGCCAGCTCACCAGGGGCGGGGCGCACAGATACGCAGTATTTT. Translated, it gives CASSPGAGRTDTQYF. Based on the CDR3 plus reference TRBV18 and TRBJ2-3, the full variable domain is NAGVMQNPRHLVRRRGQEARLRCSPMKGHSHVYWYRQLPEEGLKFMVYLQKENIIDESGMPKERFSAEFPKEGPSILRIQQVVRGDSAAYFCASSPGAGRTDTQYFGPGTRLTVL.

V is TRBV12-3 or TRBV12-4 and J is TRBJ2-1; a weak D match, TRBD2 (6 bases). The ends were cut back, 5 bases at V and 9 bases at J, with 14 bases in the middle. This CDR3 is built from 13 residues. The CDR3 DNA reads TGTGCCAGCAGTCCTAGCGTTCAGACTGAGCAGTTCTTC. Translating it yields CASSPSVQTEQFF.